This T cell receptor (beta chain) is drawn from a study of CD8 T cells in ankylosing spondylitis. Unmatched junction bases numbered 5, after V lost 4 bases and J lost 8 bases. Germline-derived CDR1 and CDR2 are SQVTM and ANQGSEA. There are 13 residues in the CDR3. The sample holds a few counts of this clonotype. Construction of TCR beta libraries was performed using quantitative 5'-RACE with molecular barcodes. Each CDR3 protein gets one entry after TCRdb re-called the 5' RACE reads with MiXCR. The repertoire holds about 260,000 distinct CDR3 sequences, with about 24% as singletons. Sequencing used blood, either unsorted or a sorted T cell fraction (not recorded which). The rearrangement uses TRBV29-1 and TRBJ2-1; 10 bases align to TRBD1. The TCR originated in a male donor with ankylosing spondylitis or in good health (not recorded which). CDR3 DNA: TGCAGCGTTGTGGGACAGGGGCGGGATGAGCAGTTCTTC. Translating gives CSVVGQGRDEQFF.